One sample yielded the 21 T cell receptor beta chains listed below, sequenced in a study of beta chain features in type 1 diabetes. Study observations and caveats: Shortening that was moderate but significant affected the TCRB CDR3s of Type 1 diabetes patients in all four CD4+ subsets.

Antigens for these TCRs are unknown. Every bit of the isolated RNA underwent reverse transcription, so sequencing read expressed TCRB transcripts. Repertoires were generated with immunoSEQ multiplex PCR, while TCRdb's copy carries only in-frame clones and drops some. The data contain around 710,000 clones, 9.5% to 15% of them singletons. The sequenced sample consisted of naive CD4+ T cells from blood. The receptors come from a man younger than 40 with type 1 diabetes.

The V gene is TRBV27, the J gene TRBJ1-2; 9 bases line up with TRBD1. The CDR3 totals 14 residues. J lost 4 bases, V lost 5 bases, and 5 bases had no gene match. Germline CDR1 is MNHEY and CDR2 is SMNVEV (reference sequence). The CDR3 coding sequence is TGTGCCAGCAGTCGAACAGGGGGCCCCTATGGCTACACCTTC. As protein: CASSRTGGPYGYTF.

The sample holds a few counts of this clone. The V gene is TRBV18, the J gene TRBJ2-2, with 7 bases that match TRBD2. Germline assignment: CDR1 KGHSH and CDR2 LQKENI. The CDR3 runs to 16 residues. After removal of 1 base from V and 2 bases from J, the junction contained 4 bases not matched to a gene. The CDR3 loop reads CASSPQSGANTGELFF. In DNA form, the CDR3 reads TGTGCCAGCTCACCACAGAGCGGGGCCAACACCGGGGAGCTGTTTTTT.

The chain links TRBV10-3 to TRBJ2-5; 9 bases line up with TRBD1. The CDR3 loop spans 16 amino acids. CDR1 is ENHRY, CDR2 SYGVKD, per germline. V shed 6 bases, J shed 1 base, and the junction held 9 bases outside the gene matches. The CDR3 bases are TGTGCCATCAGAGCCGGGACAGGGCCGTTCCAAGAGACCCAGTACTTC. It translates to CAIRAGTGPFQETQYF.

As for this clone: The same CDR3 also results from other DNA sequences found in this sample. This chain uses TRBV9 with TRBJ1-1; no firm D call. Germline V lookup: CDR1 SGDLS, CDR2 YYNGEE. The CDR3 sequence is 14 residues long. Trimming removed 0 bases from V and 1 base from J, with 7 bases in between. CDR3 DNA sequence: TGTGCCAGCAGCGTAGTTTCCCAGAACACTGAAGCTTTCTTT. Protein sequence: CASSVVSQNTEAFF.

Only a few counts were recorded for this clone. The chain uses TRBV7-9 and TRBJ2-1; tentative D call: TRBD2 (5 bases). CDR1 SEHNR and CDR2 FQNEAQ come from the germline V gene (reference sequence). Between the trimmed V and J ends, which lost 5 bases and 0 bases, there was a span of 11 bases. CDR3 size: 15 residues. CDR3 in amino acids: CASSPGESSYNEQFF. For the CDR3, the DNA is TGTGCCAGCAGCCCCGGGGAAAGCTCCTACAATGAGCAGTTCTTC. Filled out from reference TRBV7-9 and TRBJ2-1, the complete variable domain reads DTGVSQNPRHKITKRGQNVTFRCDPISEHNRLYWYRQTLGQGPEFLTYFQNEAQLEKSRLLSDRFSAERPKGSFSTLEIQRTEQGDSAMYLCASSPGESSYNEQFFGPGTRLTVL.

CDR3 amino acids: CASSATEGNYGYTF. CDR3 DNA: TGTGCCAGCTCAGCCACAGAGGGTAACTATGGCTACACCTTC. The chain recombines TRBV18 with TRBJ1-2; D gene uncertain. With 5 bases removed from V and 1 base from J, the gap between germline ends came to 11 bases. Germline CDR1 and CDR2: KGHSH and LQKENI. CDR3 size: 14 residues. Combining the CDR3 with reference TRBV18 and TRBJ1-2 gives the whole variable domain NAGVMQNPRHLVRRRGQEARLRCSPMKGHSHVYWYRQLPEEGLKFMVYLQKENIIDESGMPKERFSAEFPKEGPSILRIQQVVRGDSAAYFCASSATEGNYGYTFGSGTRLTVV.

The J gene is TRBJ2-7, the V gene TRBV5-6, with 8 bases lining up with TRBD2. Germline V lookup: CDR1 SGHDT, CDR2 YYEEEE. This CDR3 contains 15 residues. V lost 7 bases to trimming and J lost 4 bases; unmatched junction nucleotides: 13. CDR3 sequence reads: CASGPAGASPYEQYF. As DNA, the CDR3 is TGTGCCAGCGGACCAGCGGGGGCGTCTCCTTACGAGCAGTACTTC.

The chain's CDR3 is CASSGTVGNQPQHF. Here the CDR3 DNA reads TGTGCCAGTAGTGGGACGGTGGGCAATCAGCCCCAGCATTTT. The chain joins TRBV19 to TRBJ1-5, with D tentatively TRBD1 (5 bases). Germline values: CDR1 LNHDA, CDR2 SQIVND (reference sequence). The CDR3 runs 14 residues. Trimming pared 5 bases from V and 2 bases from J, leaving 10 bases between.

The chain links TRBV5-1 to TRBJ2-7, with 8 bases matching TRBD1. CDR1 is SGHRS and CDR2 is YFSETQ in the germline V gene. V shed 4 bases and J 3 bases; nucleotides not matched to a gene: 3. The CDR3 sequence is 13 residues long. In DNA, the CDR3 is TGCGCCAGCAGCGCCGGGACAGGCTACGAGCAGTACTTC. This translates into CASSAGTGYEQYF. The entire variable domain, with the rest obtained from reference TRBV5-1 and TRBJ2-7, is as follows: KAGVTQTPRYLIKTRGQQVTLSCSPISGHRSVSWYQQTPGQGLQFLFEYFSETQRNKGNFPGRFSGRQFSNSRSEMNVSTLELGDSALYLCASSAGTGYEQYFGPGTRLTVT.

This clone was seen only a few times. V is TRBV9 and J is TRBJ1-3; TRBD1 might be the D (5 bases). The CDR3 is 15 residues long. The germline CDR1 and CDR2 sequences are SGDLS and YYNGEE. V was cut by 0 bases and J by 3 bases, with 10 bases left in between. CDR3 in amino acids: CASSVGGVGGNTIYF. The CDR3, as DNA: TGTGCCAGCAGCGTAGGGGGCGTTGGTGGAAACACCATATATTTT.

This clone was seen a handful of times. V is TRBV28 and J is TRBJ2-5; 7 bases align to TRBD1. The V segment lost 6 bases and the J segment 6 bases; nucleotides outside the gene matches: 7. This CDR3 comprises 13 residues. The germline V gene encodes CDR1 MDHEN and CDR2 SYDVKM. CDR3 residues: CASRVTGMKTQYF. The CDR3 DNA is TGTGCCAGCAGAGTGACAGGGATGAAGACCCAGTACTTC.

This sequence joins TRBV28 and TRBJ2-3; unclear D gene. V was pared by 6 bases and J by 6 bases, with 22 bases between. Per germline, CDR1 MDHEN and CDR2 SYDVKM. This CDR3 has 16 residues. CDR3 DNA: TGTGCCAGCAGCCATGCGACCGGTACTCCCCGCGATACGCAGTATTTT. This encodes CASSHATGTPRDTQYF.

This clone has only a few counts. The gene calls are TRBV30 and TRBJ1-2, with D hard to call. The CDR3 is made up of 14 amino acids. V was trimmed by 4 bases and J by 2 bases, leaving 14 bases between them. The germline V gene has CDR1 GTSNPN and CDR2 SVGIG (reference sequence). The CDR3 region is CAWKNSPSNYGYTF. As DNA, the CDR3 is TGTGCCTGGAAAAACAGCCCGTCAAACTATGGCTACACCTTC.

This clone was detected only a few times. The V gene is TRBV2, the J gene TRBJ1-2, with D perhaps TRBD1 (5 bases). The CDR3 length is 13 residues. Per the germline V gene, CDR1 is SNHLY and CDR2 is FYNNEI. The germline V and J ends were trimmed by 1 base and 5 bases, with 8 bases remaining between them. CDR3 nucleotides: TGTGCCAGCAGTGAAGAGGGGCCGTATGGCTACACCTTC. Amino acids: CASSEEGPYGYTF.

This clone has only a few counts. Other nucleotide sequences from this sample produce the same CDR3. The chain joins TRBV7-2 to TRBJ2-7; no reliable D call. CDR3 length equals 14 residues. The V end lost 1 base, the J end lost 0 bases, and 7 bases lay between the germline ends. Looked up from germline, CDR1 is SGHTA and CDR2 is FQGNSA. CDR3 sequence reads: CASSLVDLSYEQYF. CDR3 bases: TGTGCCAGCAGCTTAGTCGATCTCTCCTACGAGCAGTACTTC.

This clone came up a few times. The sample has other DNA sequences that encode this CDR3 too. The chain is built from TRBV7-2 and TRBJ1-2, with D possibly matching TRBD1 (5 bases). The V gene's germline CDR1 is SGHTA and CDR2 FQGNSA. The CDR3 consists of 12 residues. V was trimmed by 1 base and J by 5 bases, leaving 5 bases between them. As DNA, the CDR3 is TGTGCCAGCAGCTTAGAGGGGTATGGCTACACCTTC. This encodes CASSLEGYGYTF.

This clone occurred a few times. The chain uses TRBV5-6 and TRBJ2-7; D gene unclear. The length of the CDR3 is 12 residues. CDR1 is SGHDT and CDR2 is YYEEEE in the germline V gene. The ends were cut back, 7 bases at V and 2 bases at J, with 10 bases in the middle. This CDR3 reads CASGRLTYEQYF. CDR3 DNA sequence: TGTGCCAGCGGACGGTTAACCTACGAGCAGTACTTC. The complete variable domain, with remaining parts taken from reference TRBV5-6 and TRBJ2-7, reads DAGVTQSPTHLIKTRGQQVTLRCSPKSGHDTVSWYQQALGQGPQFIFQYYEEEERQRGNFPDRFSGHQFPNYSSELNVNALLLGDSALYLCASGRLTYEQYFGPGTRLTVT.

The chain uses TRBV18 and TRBJ1-1; D unclear. The CDR3 totals 13 residues. Germline V gives CDR1 KGHSH, CDR2 LQKENI. V lost 10 bases and J 0 bases, leaving 12 bases between the germline ends. The CDR3 DNA is TGTGCCACCTCCTCTGTCTTGAACACTGAAGCTTTCTTT. Its translation: CATSSVLNTEAFF.

The table lists this clone with a few counts. The J gene is TRBJ1-6, the V gene TRBV9, with D possibly TRBD1 on 5 matching bases. This CDR3 region has 14 residues. Germline V gene data show CDR1 as SGDLS and CDR2 as YYNGEE. V was clipped by 1 base and J by 9 bases, with 11 bases between them. CDR3 region: CASSVLDIGSPLHF. The CDR3, as DNA: TGTGCCAGCAGCGTACTGGACATAGGTTCACCCCTCCACTTT.

This clone showed up just a few times. The chain has TRBV4-2 and TRBJ1-5, with TRBD1 as a possible D gene (6 bases). This CDR3 comprises 19 residues. CDR1 is LGHNA and CDR2 is YNFKEQ in the germline V gene. V lost 0 bases and J lost 0, with 18 bases in between. The CDR3 region is CASSQESPTGAYSNQPQHF. DNA of the CDR3: TGTGCCAGCAGCCAAGAATCCCCGACAGGAGCATATAGCAATCAGCCCCAGCATTTT.

This clone came up a few times. V and J are TRBV4-1 and TRBJ2-2, with TRBD2 matching 9 bases. V shed 1 base, J shed 4 bases, and the junction held 1 base outside the gene matches. This CDR3 is built from 15 residues. Germline lookup yields CDR1 MGHRA and CDR2 YSYEKL. The DNA of the CDR3 is TGCGCCAGCAGCCAAGGACTAGCGGCCACCGGGGAGCTGTTTTTT. Encoded protein: CASSQGLAATGELFF.